This T cell receptor (beta chain) comes out of a study of HIV-infected children after antiretroviral therapy interruption. Looking at the study overall: Four children interrupted treatment; four stayed on continuous treatment.

Treatment noted: PENTA 11 planned treatment interruption arm or continuous ART arm. Samples needed at least 5 million viable cryopreserved PBMCs. Sorting from thawed PBMCs isolated naive CD4+ CD45RA+ CD45RO- T cells. Unique molecular identifiers were included in an RNA-based 3' RACE TCR library. TCRdb independently ran MiXCR on the 3' RACE reads; one entry per CDR3 protein. Of about 89,000 distinct CDR3 sequences in the sample, less than 7% are singletons; the top ten hold 0.9% to 1.4%. Looked up from germline, CDR1 is SGDLS and CDR2 is YYNGEE. The CDR3 loop spans 13 amino acids. Between the trimmed V and J ends, which lost 4 bases and 6 bases, there was a span of 14 bases.

The rearrangement joins TRBV9 to TRBJ2-7, with a possible D match to TRBD1 (5 bases). The sample in question was CD45RA+ CD4+ T cells from PBMCs, pooled from several time points, obtained from a donor given antiretroviral therapy, either interrupted or continuous. The subset denotes: naive CD4+ CD45RA+ CD45RO- T cells. This clonotype was obtained from a pool of human donors with HIV. DNA for the CDR3: TGTGCCAGCAGCCCAGGGTTACGAGCCGAGCAGTACTTC. Protein sequence: CASSPGLRAEQYF.